The next 15 T cell receptor beta chains were all read from a single sample in a study of T cell changes during pregnancy in multiple sclerosis. Some clones are missing from TCRdb's copy, which holds only in-frame ones; the method was immunoSEQ multiplex PCR. The data show 39,000 or so clones, over 80% seen once. Sequencing was performed on CD8+ T cells from peripheral blood mononuclear cells, taken before pregnancy. All receptors derive from a female donor with multiple sclerosis, enrolled in a pregnancy study.

This clone occurred once. At one end, the junction sequence differs from germline, possibly due to a read error. J is TRBJ2-7 and V is TRBV19, with D maybe TRBD1 (5 bases). Germline lookup yields CDR1 LNHDA and CDR2 SQIVND (reference sequence). The CDR3 runs 15 residues. The CDR3 is CASSISSDTSIVQHF. CDR3 DNA sequence: TGTGCCAGTAGTATAAGTTCGGACACCTCAATTGTTCAGCACTTC.

The genes are TRBV7-9 and TRBJ2-1, with D maybe TRBD2 (8 bases). Germline CDR1 reads SEHNR; CDR2 reads FQNEAQ (reference sequence). V shed 5 bases and J shed 0 bases, with 17 bases lying between them. The CDR3 is 17 amino acids. As DNA, the CDR3 is TGTGCCAGCAGCCACGGGGGGGGACAGACCTCCTACAATGAGCAGTTCTTC. Its translation is CASSHGGGQTSYNEQFF.

This rearrangement joins TRBV9 to TRBJ2-1; TRBD2 matches at 7 bases. Looked up from germline, CDR1 is SGDLS and CDR2 is YYNGEE. V lost 3 bases and J lost 4; bases outside the gene matches: 7. The CDR3 runs to 15 residues. CDR3 sequence reads: CASSATSALYNEQFF. The CDR3 coding sequence is TGTGCCAGCAGCGCTACTAGCGCCCTATACAATGAGCAGTTCTTC.

The rearrangement joins TRBV10-1 to TRBJ2-1; the match to TRBD2 covers 11 bases. CDR1 is WNHNN and CDR2 is SYGVQD in the germline V gene (reference sequence). V lost 4 bases and J lost 7; bases outside the gene matches: 9. This CDR3 spans 16 amino acids. CDR3 sequence (DNA): TGCGCCAGCAGTGTAGTTAGGGGACTAGCGGTGAATGAGCAGTTCTTC. Amino acid sequence: CASSVVRGLAVNEQFF.

This chain links TRBV7-6 with TRBJ2-3, with 8 nucleotides matching TRBD2. Trimming at V came to 0 bases and at J to 3 bases, leaving 14 bases not matched to a gene. The CDR3 covers 19 residues. CDR1 and CDR2 from the germline V gene are SGHVS and FNYEAQ. CDR3 DNA sequence: TGTGCCAGCAGCTTAGCCCACCTACAAAGCGGGAGACGGACAGATACGCAGTATTTT. Its translation is CASSLAHLQSGRRTDTQYF.

V gene TRBV6-1 combines with J gene TRBJ2-5; 7 nucleotides match TRBD2. The CDR3 contains 14 residues. The germline gives CDR1 MNHNS, CDR2 SASEGT. J was trimmed by 5 bases and V by 5 bases; bases with no gene match: 8. CDR3 nucleotides: TGTGCCAGCAGTACGACACCCGGGAGGGAGACCCAGTACTTC. Its translation: CASSTTPGRETQYF.

This clone occurred once. The rearrangement links TRBV28 to TRBJ2-7; tentatively, D is TRBD2 (5 bases). V dropped 2 bases and J dropped 5 bases, with 13 bases sitting between them. Germline V gene sequence: CDR1 MDHEN, CDR2 SYDVKM. The CDR3 is 14 amino acids. In DNA, the CDR3 is TGTGCCAGCAGTTTACGGGGTTCTACTCACGAGCAGTACTTC. Translating it yields CASSLRGSTHEQYF. The whole variable domain, remainder taken from reference TRBV28 and TRBJ2-7, is DVKVTQSSRYLVKRTGEKVFLECVQDMDHENMFWYRQDPGLGLRLIYFSYDVKMKEKGDIPEGYSVSREKKERFSLILESASTNQTSMYLCASSLRGSTHEQYFGPGTRLTVT.

The chain links TRBV5-1 to TRBJ1-1; 9 nucleotides agree with TRBD1. CDR1 is SGHRS and CDR2 is YFSETQ in the germline V gene. With 1 base clipped from V and 4 bases from J, the junction kept 5 bases outside the gene matches. The CDR3 covers 15 residues. The CDR3 bases are TGCGCCAGCAGCTTGAGGTTGGGACAGGGCACTGAAGCTTTCTTT. It encodes CASSLRLGQGTEAFF. The whole variable domain, remainder taken from reference TRBV5-1 and TRBJ1-1, is KAGVTQTPRYLIKTRGQQVTLSCSPISGHRSVSWYQQTPGQGLQFLFEYFSETQRNKGNFPGRFSGRQFSNSRSEMNVSTLELGDSALYLCASSLRLGQGTEAFFGQGTRLTVV.

This chain links TRBV28 with TRBJ2-5, with TRBD1 identical over 11 bases. The ends lost 6 bases at V and 1 base at J; junction bases unmatched: 16. CDR3 size: 19 residues. CDR1 and CDR2 from the germline V gene are MDHEN and SYDVKM. The CDR3 loop is CASRTKEKGGQGVQETQYF. The CDR3 DNA sequence: TGTGCCAGCAGAACCAAGGAAAAGGGGGGACAGGGGGTCCAAGAGACCCAGTACTTC.

The chain carries TRBV29-1 and TRBJ2-5; TRBD1 aligns across 11 bases. CDR1 and CDR2 from the germline V gene are SQVTM and ANQGSEA. The CDR3 has 15 residues. V dropped 1 base and J dropped 6; count of bases not matched to a gene: 7. The CDR3 DNA is TGCAGCGTTGAAGGGGGACAGGGGGGGACGAAGACCCAGTACTTC. Encoded protein: CSVEGGQGGTKTQYF.

The V and J genes are TRBV27 and TRBJ1-2; tentatively, D is TRBD1 (5 bases). This CDR3 contains 14 residues. Germline V gene data show CDR1 as MNHEY and CDR2 as SMNVEV (reference sequence). With 6 bases removed from V and 3 bases from J, the gap between germline ends came to 14 bases. This CDR3 reads CASSIKTGYYGYTF. The CDR3 DNA is TGTGCCAGCAGCATCAAAACAGGATACTATGGCTACACCTTC.

CDR3: CASSPAAGGYEQYF. CDR3 coding DNA: TGTGCCAGCAGCCCGGCAGCGGGGGGGTACGAGCAGTACTTC. The chain uses TRBV9 and TRBJ2-7, with 10 bases fitting TRBD2. The CDR3 sequence is 14 residues long. The V gene's germline CDR1 is SGDLS and CDR2 YYNGEE. The ends lost 4 bases at V and 4 bases at J; junction bases unmatched: 5.

CDR3 nucleotides: TGTGCCAGTAGTATAAAGGGGGCGGTGAACACTGAAGCTTTCTTT. Protein product: CASSIKGAVNTEAFF. The chain recombines TRBV19 with TRBJ1-1; 7 bases fit TRBD1. Looked up from germline, CDR1 is LNHDA and CDR2 is SQIVND (reference sequence). V was pared by 2 bases and J by 0 bases, with 3 bases of the junction left unmatched. The CDR3 is made up of 15 amino acids.

J is TRBJ1-1 and V is TRBV7-9; D gene ambiguous. This CDR3 contains 13 residues. Germline assignment: CDR1 SEHNR and CDR2 FQNEAQ (reference sequence). V gave up 1 base and J gave up 11 bases, with 14 bases separating them. CDR3 nucleotides: TGTGCCAGCAGCTTAGAGGCACGCAGGAGGGCTTTCTTT. This codes for CASSLEARRRAFF.

The CDR3 is CASSSRDTQETQYF. The DNA for the CDR3 is TGTGCCAGCAGTAGTAGGGACACCCAAGAGACCCAGTACTTC. The rearrangement links TRBV28 to TRBJ2-5, with a possible D match to TRBD1 (6 bases). This CDR3 has 14 amino acids. V lost 5 bases to trimming and J lost 1 base, with 11 bases between them. Looked up from germline, CDR1 is MDHEN and CDR2 is SYDVKM. The entire variable domain, with the rest obtained from reference TRBV28 and TRBJ2-5, is as follows: DVKVTQSSRYLVKRTGEKVFLECVQDMDHENMFWYRQDPGLGLRLIYFSYDVKMKEKGDIPEGYSVSREKKERFSLILESASTNQTSMYLCASSSRDTQETQYFGPGTRLLVL.